This T cell receptor beta chain was recorded in a study of blood T cell repertoires in COVID-19. CDR1 is DFQATT and CDR2 is SNEGSKA in the germline V gene (reference sequence). The CDR3 length is 14 residues. Trimming removed 3 bases from V and 5 bases from J; junction bases left unmatched: 6. Recovered participants had two consecutive negative NP/OP PCR tests, healthcare professional clearance, or symptom resolution. How the authors handled the data: Amplifying reference gene primers gave estimates of nucleated cell counts. Repertoires were generated with immunoSEQ multiplex PCR, while TCRdb's copy carries only in-frame clones and drops some. V and J calls and clone size are given by that table; D and trimming were obtained from the DNA. This sample carries 300,000 to 400,000 clones, 90% of them seen once, and the ten largest clones take around 2.6%.

The TCR comes from a man between 60 and 75 years old who had recovered from COVID-19. The chain carries TRBV20-1 and TRBJ2-1; 8 nucleotides agree with TRBD2. What was sequenced was PBMCs or T cells enriched from blood (not recorded which). This CDR3 is CSASRSGENNEQFF. The CDR3 DNA is TGCAGTGCTAGTCGTAGCGGGGAAAACAATGAGCAGTTCTTC.